This T cell receptor (beta chain) was obtained from a study of OX40 agonist ivuxolimab in advanced cancers. Study-level information: Patients were dosed with the agonistic anti-OX40 (CD134) antibody ivuxolimab.

This clone appeared a few times. Profiled with immunoSEQ multiplex PCR; TCRdb holds only in-frame clones, not every one. The sample lists about 70,000 clones; 85% were seen once. The V gene lost 0 bases and the J gene lost 7 bases, with 20 bases spanning the gap. This CDR3 has 16 residues. Germline V CDR1 and CDR2: SGHNT, YYREEE (reference sequence). The clonotype was recovered from an adult with an advanced solid tumor such as melanoma, head and neck, liver or kidney cancer. This chain joins TRBV5-4 and TRBJ2-7, with a weak D call TRBD1 (6 bases). Source: CD4+ or CD8+ T cells sorted from blood, taken in a trial of the OX40 agonist ivuxolimab. In nucleotides, the CDR3 is TGTGCCAGCAGCTTGGGAAGGGACATTAACGTGGGGGAGCAGTACTTC. Encoded protein: CASSLGRDINVGEQYF.